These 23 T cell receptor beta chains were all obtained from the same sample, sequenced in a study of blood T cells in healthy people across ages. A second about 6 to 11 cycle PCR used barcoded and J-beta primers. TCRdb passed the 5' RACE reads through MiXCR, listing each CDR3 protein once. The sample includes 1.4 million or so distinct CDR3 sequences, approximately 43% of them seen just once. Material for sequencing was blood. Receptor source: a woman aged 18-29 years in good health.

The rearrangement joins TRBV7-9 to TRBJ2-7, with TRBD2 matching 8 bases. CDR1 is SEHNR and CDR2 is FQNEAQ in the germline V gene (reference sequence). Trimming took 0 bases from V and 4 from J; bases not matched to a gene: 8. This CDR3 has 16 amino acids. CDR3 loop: CASSLASGLAGYEQYF. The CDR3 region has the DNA TGTGCCAGCAGCTTAGCGTCGGGGTTAGCGGGGTACGAGCAGTACTTC.

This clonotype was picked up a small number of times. The CDR3 is CASSVWEDGLSDTQYF. As DNA, the CDR3 is TGCGCCAGCAGCGTGTGGGAGGACGGGTTATCAGATACGCAGTATTTT. This chain uses TRBV10-2 with TRBJ2-3; TRBD2 is a possible D gene (6 bases). The CDR3 length is 16 residues. CDR1 and CDR2 from the germline V gene are WSHSY and SAAADI. Trimming removed 6 bases from V and 4 bases from J, with 20 bases in between.

CDR3 region: CASSPELGLATNEQYF. As DNA, the CDR3 is TGTGCCAGCAGTCCAGAATTGGGACTAGCGACCAATGAGCAGTACTTC. This chain joins TRBV6-6 and TRBJ2-5, with 10 bases aligning to TRBD2. The CDR3 length is 16 residues. Trimming at V came to 5 bases and at J to 11 bases, leaving 17 bases not matched to a gene. Germline lookup yields CDR1 MNHNY and CDR2 SVGAGI (reference sequence).

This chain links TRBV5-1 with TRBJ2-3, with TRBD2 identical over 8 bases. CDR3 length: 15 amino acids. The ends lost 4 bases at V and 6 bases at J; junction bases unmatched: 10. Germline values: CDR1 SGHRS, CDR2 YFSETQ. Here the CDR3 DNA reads TGCGCCAGCAGCACCACGGGACTAGGTGGGGATACGCAGTATTTT. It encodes CASSTTGLGGDTQYF.

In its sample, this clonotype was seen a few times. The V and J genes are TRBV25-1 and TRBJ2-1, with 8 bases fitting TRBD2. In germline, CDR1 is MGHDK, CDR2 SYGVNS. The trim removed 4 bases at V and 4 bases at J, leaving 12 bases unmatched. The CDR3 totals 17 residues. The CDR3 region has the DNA TGTGCCAGCAGTGGAAACGGGAGGGCCGTGTGGTACAATGAGCAGTTCTTC. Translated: CASSGNGRAVWYNEQFF.

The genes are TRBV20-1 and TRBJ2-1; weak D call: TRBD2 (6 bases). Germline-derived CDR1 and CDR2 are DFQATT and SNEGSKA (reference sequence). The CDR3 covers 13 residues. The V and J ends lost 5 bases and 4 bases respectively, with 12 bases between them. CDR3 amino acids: CSAQGRGYNEQFF. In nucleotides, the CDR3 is TGCAGTGCTCAAGGCCGGGGGTACAATGAGCAGTTCTTC.

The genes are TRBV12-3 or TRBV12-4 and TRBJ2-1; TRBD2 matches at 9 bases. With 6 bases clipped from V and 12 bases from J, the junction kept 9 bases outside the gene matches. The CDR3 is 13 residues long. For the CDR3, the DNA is TGTGCCAGCAGGCAGCGGGAGGCCGGGGTGCAGTTCTTC. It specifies CASRQREAGVQFF.

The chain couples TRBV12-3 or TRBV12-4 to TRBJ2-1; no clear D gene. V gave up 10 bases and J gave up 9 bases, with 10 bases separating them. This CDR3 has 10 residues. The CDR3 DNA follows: TGTGCCACTGCGGCTCTTGAGCAGTTCTTC. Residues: CATAALEQFF.

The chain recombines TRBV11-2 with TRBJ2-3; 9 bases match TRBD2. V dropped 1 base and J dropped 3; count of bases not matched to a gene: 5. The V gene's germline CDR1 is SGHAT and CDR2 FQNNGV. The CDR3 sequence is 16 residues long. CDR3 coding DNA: TGTGCCAGCAGCTTAGCGCCAGCGGGGGGTACAGATACGCAGTATTTT. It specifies CASSLAPAGGTDTQYF.

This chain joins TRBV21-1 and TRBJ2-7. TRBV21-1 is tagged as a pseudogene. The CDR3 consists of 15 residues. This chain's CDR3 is CASSKAPRGTYGQYF. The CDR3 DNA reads TGTGCCAGCAGCAAAGCGCCTCGGGGAACCTACGGGCAGTACTTC.

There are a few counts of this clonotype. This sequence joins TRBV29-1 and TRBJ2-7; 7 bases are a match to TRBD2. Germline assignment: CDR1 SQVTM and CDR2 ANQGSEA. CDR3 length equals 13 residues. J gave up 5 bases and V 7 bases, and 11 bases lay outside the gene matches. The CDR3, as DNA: TGCAGCGCATCCCCCTGGGGGGGTAACGAGCAGTACTTC. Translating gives CSASPWGGNEQYF.

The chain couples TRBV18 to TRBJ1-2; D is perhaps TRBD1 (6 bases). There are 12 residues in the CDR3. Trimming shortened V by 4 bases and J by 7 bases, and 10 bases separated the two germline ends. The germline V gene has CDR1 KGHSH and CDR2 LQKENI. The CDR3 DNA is TGTGCCAGCTCACGGCGGGGGCTTGGCTACACCTTC. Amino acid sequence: CASSRRGLGYTF.

CDR3 residues: CASSSGTSGTGEQFF. CDR3 nucleotides: TGTGCCAGTAGTAGCGGGACTAGCGGGACGGGTGAGCAGTTCTTC. This chain uses TRBV19 with TRBJ2-1; TRBD2 aligns across 13 bases. In germline, CDR1 is LNHDA, CDR2 SQIVND (reference sequence). The CDR3 loop spans 15 amino acids. V trimming: 4 bases; J trimming: 9 bases; junction bases outside the gene matches: 6.

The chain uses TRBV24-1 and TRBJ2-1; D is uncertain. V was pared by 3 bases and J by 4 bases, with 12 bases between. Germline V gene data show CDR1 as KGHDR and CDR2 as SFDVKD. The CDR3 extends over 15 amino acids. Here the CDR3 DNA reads TGTGCCACCAGTGATGCCCTAGTTAAATACAATGAGCAGTTCTTC. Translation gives CATSDALVKYNEQFF.

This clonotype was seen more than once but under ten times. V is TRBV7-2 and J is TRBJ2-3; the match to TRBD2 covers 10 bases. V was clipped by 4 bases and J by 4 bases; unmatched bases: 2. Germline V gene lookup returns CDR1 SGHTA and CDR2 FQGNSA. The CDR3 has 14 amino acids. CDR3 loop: CASSYGLAADTQYF. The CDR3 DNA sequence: TGTGCCAGCAGCTACGGACTAGCGGCAGATACGCAGTATTTT.

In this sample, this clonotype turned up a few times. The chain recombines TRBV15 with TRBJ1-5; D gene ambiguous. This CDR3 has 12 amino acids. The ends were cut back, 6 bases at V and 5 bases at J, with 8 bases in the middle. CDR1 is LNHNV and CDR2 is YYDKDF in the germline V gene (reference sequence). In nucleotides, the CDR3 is TGTGCCACCAGTAAGCGGGATCAGCCCCAGCATTTT. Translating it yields CATSKRDQPQHF.

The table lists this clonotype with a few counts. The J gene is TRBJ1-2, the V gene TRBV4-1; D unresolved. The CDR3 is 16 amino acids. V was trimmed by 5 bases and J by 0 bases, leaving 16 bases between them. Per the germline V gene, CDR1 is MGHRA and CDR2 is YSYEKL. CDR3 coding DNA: TGCGCCAGCAGCGTCGCGTTTGGGCAAGCTAACTATGGCTACACCTTC. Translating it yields CASSVAFGQANYGYTF.

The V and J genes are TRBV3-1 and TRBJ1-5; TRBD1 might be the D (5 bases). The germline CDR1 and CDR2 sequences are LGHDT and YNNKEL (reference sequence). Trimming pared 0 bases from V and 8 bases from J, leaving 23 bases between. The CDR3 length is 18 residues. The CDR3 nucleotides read TGTGCCAGCAGCCAAGATTTGCCAAGGGGTCACCTGAGGGAGCCCCAGCATTTT. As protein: CASSQDLPRGHLREPQHF.

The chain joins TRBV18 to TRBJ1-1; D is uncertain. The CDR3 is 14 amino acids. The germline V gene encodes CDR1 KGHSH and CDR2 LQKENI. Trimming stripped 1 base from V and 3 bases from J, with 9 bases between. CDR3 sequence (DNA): TGTGCCAGCTCACCACGCCTAGGGCACACTGAAGCTTTCTTT. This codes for CASSPRLGHTEAFF.

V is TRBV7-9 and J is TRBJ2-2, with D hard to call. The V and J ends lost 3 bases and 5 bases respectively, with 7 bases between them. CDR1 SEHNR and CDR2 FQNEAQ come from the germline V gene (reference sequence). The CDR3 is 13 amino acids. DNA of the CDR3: TGTGCCAGCAGCTTGCACGGGACCGGGGAGCTGTTTTTT. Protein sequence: CASSLHGTGELFF.

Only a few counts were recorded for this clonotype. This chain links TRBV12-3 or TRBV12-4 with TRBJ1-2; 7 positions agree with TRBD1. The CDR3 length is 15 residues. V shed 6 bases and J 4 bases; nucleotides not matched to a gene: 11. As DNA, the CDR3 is TGTGCCAGCAGGGGCTACCGGGACAGCTCCTATGGCTACACCTTC. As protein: CASRGYRDSSYGYTF.

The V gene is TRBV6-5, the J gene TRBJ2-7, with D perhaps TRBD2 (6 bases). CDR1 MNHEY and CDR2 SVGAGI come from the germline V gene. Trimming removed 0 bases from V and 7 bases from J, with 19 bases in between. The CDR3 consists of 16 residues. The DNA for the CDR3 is TGTGCCAGCAGTTACTCGAAGCCTAGCGCATACAATGAGCAGTACTTC. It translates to CASSYSKPSAYNEQYF.

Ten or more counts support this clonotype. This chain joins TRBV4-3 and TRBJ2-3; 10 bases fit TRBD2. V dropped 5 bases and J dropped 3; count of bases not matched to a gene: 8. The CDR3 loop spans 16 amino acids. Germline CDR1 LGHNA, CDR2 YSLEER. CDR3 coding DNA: TGCGCCAGCAGCGATGAACTAGCGGGATTAACAGATACGCAGTATTTT. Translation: CASSDELAGLTDTQYF.